This TCR beta chain is drawn from a study of blood T cell repertoires in COVID-19. As for the study in general: There were acute and convalescent COVID-19 samples, and they came from the United States, Italy and Spain.

The V end lost 2 bases, the J end lost 3 bases, and 7 bases lay between the germline ends. Germline values: CDR1 MNHEY, CDR2 SVGAGI. This CDR3 comprises 13 residues. How the authors handled the data: Reference gene primer amplification in the assay estimated nucleated cell counts. TCRdb's copy holds only in-frame clones and misses some; the assay was immunoSEQ multiplex PCR. That table is the source of V, J and clone size, and D and trimming were worked out from the DNA. The profile covers under 95,000 clones, with over 80% appearing a single time and around 6.3% taken by the ten largest. The sequencing input was peripheral blood. The sequence was collected from a woman between 50 and 59 years old with acute or convalescent COVID-19. The genes are TRBV6-5 and TRBJ1-1, with D maybe TRBD1 (5 bases). CDR3 amino acids: CASSYSRDTEAFF. CDR3 nucleotide sequence: TGTGCCAGCAGTTACAGCAGGGACACTGAAGCTTTCTTT.